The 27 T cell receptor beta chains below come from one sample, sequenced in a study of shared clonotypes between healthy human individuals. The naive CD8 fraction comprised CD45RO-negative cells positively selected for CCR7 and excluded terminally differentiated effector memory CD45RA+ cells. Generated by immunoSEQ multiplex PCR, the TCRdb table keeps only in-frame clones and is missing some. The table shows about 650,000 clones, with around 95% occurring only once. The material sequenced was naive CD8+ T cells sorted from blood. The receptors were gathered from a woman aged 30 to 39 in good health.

The CDR3 here is CASSVDGGSYNEQFF. The CDR3 DNA sequence: TGTGCCAGCAGCGTAGATGGGGGATCCTACAATGAGCAGTTCTTC. The rearrangement uses TRBV9 and TRBJ2-1; either TRBD1 or TRBD2 may supply D (5 bases each). V lost 0 bases to trimming and J lost 1 base, with 8 bases between them. CDR3 length equals 15 residues. Germline V lookup: CDR1 SGDLS, CDR2 YYNGEE.

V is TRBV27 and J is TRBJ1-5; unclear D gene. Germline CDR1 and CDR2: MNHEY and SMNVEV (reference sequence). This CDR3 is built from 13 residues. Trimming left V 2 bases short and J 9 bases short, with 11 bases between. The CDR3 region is CASSLSRWWPQHF. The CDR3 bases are TGTGCCAGCAGTTTAAGTCGATGGTGGCCCCAGCATTTT.

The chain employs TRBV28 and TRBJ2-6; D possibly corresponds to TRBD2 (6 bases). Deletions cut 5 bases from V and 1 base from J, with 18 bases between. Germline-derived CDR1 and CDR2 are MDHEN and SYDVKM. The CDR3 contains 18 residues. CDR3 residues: CASSPINGRESGANVLTF. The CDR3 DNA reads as TGTGCCAGCAGTCCGATAAATGGACGGGAGTCTGGGGCCAACGTCCTGACTTTC.

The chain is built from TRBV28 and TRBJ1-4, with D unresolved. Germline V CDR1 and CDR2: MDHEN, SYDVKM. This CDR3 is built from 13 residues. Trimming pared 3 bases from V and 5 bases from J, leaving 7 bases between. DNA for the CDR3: TGTGCCAGCAGTTTCCGGCGAAATGAAAAACTGTTTTTT. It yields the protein CASSFRRNEKLFF. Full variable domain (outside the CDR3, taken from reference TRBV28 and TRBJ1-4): DVKVTQSSRYLVKRTGEKVFLECVQDMDHENMFWYRQDPGLGLRLIYFSYDVKMKEKGDIPEGYSVSREKKERFSLILESASTNQTSMYLCASSFRRNEKLFFGSGTQLSVL.

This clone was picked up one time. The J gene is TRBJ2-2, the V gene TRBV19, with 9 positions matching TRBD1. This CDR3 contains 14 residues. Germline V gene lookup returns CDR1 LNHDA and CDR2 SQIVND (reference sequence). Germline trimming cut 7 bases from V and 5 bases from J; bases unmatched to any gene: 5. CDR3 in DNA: TGTGCCAGTACCCCGGGACAGGGAACCGGGGAGCTGTTTTTT. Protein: CASTPGQGTGELFF.

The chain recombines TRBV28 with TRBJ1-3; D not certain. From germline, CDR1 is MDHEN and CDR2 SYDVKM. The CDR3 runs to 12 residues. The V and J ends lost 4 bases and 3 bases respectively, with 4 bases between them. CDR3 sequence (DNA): TGTGCCAGCAGTTCTCATGGAAACACCATATATTTT. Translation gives CASSSHGNTIYF.

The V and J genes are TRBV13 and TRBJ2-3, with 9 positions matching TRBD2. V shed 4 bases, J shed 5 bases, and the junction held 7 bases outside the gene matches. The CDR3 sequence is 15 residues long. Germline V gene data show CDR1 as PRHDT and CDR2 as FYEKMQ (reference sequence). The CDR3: CASSSRGRAIDTQYF. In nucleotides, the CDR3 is TGTGCCAGCAGCTCCCGCGGGAGGGCCATAGATACGCAGTATTTT.

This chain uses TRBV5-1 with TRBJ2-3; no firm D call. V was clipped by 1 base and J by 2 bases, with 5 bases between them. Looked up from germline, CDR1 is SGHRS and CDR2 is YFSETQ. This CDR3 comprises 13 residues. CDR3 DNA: TGCGCCAGCAGCTTGTCTCTCACAGATACGCAGTATTTT. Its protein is CASSLSLTDTQYF.

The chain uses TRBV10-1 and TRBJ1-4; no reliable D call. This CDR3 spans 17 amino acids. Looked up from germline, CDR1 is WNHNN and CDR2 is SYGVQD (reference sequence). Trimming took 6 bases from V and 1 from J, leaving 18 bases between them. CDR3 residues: CASRSGWELKTNEKLFF. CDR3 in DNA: TGCGCCAGCAGATCGGGGTGGGAGTTGAAAACTAATGAAAAACTGTTTTTT.

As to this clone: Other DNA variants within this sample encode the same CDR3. The chain's CDR3 is CASSLEGAGNQPQHF. CDR3 nucleotide sequence: TGTGCCAGCAGTTTAGAAGGGGCAGGCAATCAGCCCCAGCATTTT. The chain uses TRBV28 and TRBJ1-5; D possibly corresponds to TRBD1 (5 bases). The CDR3 runs 15 residues. V lost 2 bases, J lost 2 bases, and 10 bases lay in between. The germline CDR1 and CDR2 sequences are MDHEN and SYDVKM.

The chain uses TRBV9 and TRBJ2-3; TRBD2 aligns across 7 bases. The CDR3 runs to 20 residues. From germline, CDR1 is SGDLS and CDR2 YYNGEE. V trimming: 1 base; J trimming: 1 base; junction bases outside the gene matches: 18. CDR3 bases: TGTGCCAGCAGCGTATCCCTGTACCCCTCGGTGGGGGGGGGCACAGATACGCAGTATTTT. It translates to CASSVSLYPSVGGGTDTQYF.

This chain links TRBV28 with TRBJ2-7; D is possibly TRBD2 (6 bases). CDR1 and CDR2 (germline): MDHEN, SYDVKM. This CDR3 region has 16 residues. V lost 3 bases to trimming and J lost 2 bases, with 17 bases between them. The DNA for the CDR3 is TGTGCCAGCAGTTTTCGCCCCCCGGGAGTAGCCTACGAGCAGTACTTC. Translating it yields CASSFRPPGVAYEQYF. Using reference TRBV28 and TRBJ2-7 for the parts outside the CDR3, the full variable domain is DVKVTQSSRYLVKRTGEKVFLECVQDMDHENMFWYRQDPGLGLRLIYFSYDVKMKEKGDIPEGYSVSREKKERFSLILESASTNQTSMYLCASSFRPPGVAYEQYFGPGTRLTVT.

This CDR3 is CASSMTSGSYNEQFF. The CDR3, as DNA: TGTGCCAGCAGCATGACTAGCGGGAGCTACAATGAGCAGTTCTTC. V usage is TRBV28 and J usage is TRBJ2-1; 12 bases agree with TRBD2. Unmatched junction bases numbered 3, after V lost 6 bases and J lost 3 bases. The germline gives CDR1 MDHEN, CDR2 SYDVKM. The CDR3 length is 15 residues.

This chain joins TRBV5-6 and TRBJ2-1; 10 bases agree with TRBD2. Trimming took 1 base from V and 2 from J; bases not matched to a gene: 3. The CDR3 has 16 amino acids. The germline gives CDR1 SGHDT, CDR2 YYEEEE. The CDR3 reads CASSLLAGDPYNEQFF. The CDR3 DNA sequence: TGTGCCAGCAGCTTGCTAGCGGGAGACCCCTACAATGAGCAGTTCTTC.

CDR3 nucleotides: TGTGCCAGCAGTCTAGGACAGATTCGTAGTGAAGCTTTCTTT. Translation gives CASSLGQIRSEAFF. This chain uses TRBV28 with TRBJ1-1, with D tentatively TRBD1 (6 bases). This CDR3 region has 14 residues. Germline V gene sequence: CDR1 MDHEN, CDR2 SYDVKM. Trimming took off 5 bases at V and 7 bases at J, with 17 bases between the two ends. The full variable domain, rest sourced from reference TRBV28 and TRBJ1-1, is DVKVTQSSRYLVKRTGEKVFLECVQDMDHENMFWYRQDPGLGLRLIYFSYDVKMKEKGDIPEGYSVSREKKERFSLILESASTNQTSMYLCASSLGQIRSEAFFGQGTRLTVV.

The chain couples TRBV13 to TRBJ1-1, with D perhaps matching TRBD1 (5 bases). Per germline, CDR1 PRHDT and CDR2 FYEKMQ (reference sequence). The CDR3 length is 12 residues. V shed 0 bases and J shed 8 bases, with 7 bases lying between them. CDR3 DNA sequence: TGTGCCAGCAGCTTAGGTTGGACAGAAGCTTTCTTT. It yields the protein CASSLGWTEAFF.

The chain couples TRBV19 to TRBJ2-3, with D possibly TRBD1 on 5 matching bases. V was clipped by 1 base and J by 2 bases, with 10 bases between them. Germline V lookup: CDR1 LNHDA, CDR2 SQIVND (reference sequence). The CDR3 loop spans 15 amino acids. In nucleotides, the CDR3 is TGTGCCAGTAGTATAGGGGGCTACTCCACAGATACGCAGTATTTT. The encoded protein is CASSIGGYSTDTQYF.

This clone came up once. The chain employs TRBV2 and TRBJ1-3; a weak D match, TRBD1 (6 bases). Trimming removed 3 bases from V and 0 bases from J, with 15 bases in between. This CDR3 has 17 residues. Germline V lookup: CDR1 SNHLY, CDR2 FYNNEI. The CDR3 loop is CASSESKARGSGNTIYF. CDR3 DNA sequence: TGTGCCAGCAGTGAGAGTAAAGCCAGGGGCTCTGGAAACACCATATATTTT. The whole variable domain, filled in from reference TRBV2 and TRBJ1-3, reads EPEVTQTPSHQVTQMGQEVILRCVPISNHLYFYWYRQILGQKVEFLVSFYNNEISEKSEIFDDQFSVERPDGSNFTLKIRSTKLEDSAMYFCASSESKARGSGNTIYFGEGSWLTVV.

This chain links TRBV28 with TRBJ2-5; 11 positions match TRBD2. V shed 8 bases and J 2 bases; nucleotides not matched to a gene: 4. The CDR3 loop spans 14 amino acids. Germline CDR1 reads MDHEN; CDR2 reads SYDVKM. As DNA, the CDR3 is TGTGCCAGCGGTCGACTAGCGGGGCAAGAGACCCAGTACTTC. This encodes CASGRLAGQETQYF.

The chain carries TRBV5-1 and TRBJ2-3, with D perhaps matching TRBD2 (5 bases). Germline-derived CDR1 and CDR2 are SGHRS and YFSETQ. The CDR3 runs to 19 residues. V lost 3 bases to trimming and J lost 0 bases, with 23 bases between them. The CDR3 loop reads CASSSKTLLSGPSTDTQYF. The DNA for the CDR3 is TGCGCCAGCAGCTCGAAAACCCTTTTGAGCGGACCAAGCACAGATACGCAGTATTTT. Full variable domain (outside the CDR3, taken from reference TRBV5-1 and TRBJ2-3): KAGVTQTPRYLIKTRGQQVTLSCSPISGHRSVSWYQQTPGQGLQFLFEYFSETQRNKGNFPGRFSGRQFSNSRSEMNVSTLELGDSALYLCASSSKTLLSGPSTDTQYFGPGTRLTVL.

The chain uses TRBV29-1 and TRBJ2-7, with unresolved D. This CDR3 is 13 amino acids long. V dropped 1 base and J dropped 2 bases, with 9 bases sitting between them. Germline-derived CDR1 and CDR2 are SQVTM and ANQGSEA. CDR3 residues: CSVEVNSAYEQYF. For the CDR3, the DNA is TGCAGCGTTGAAGTGAATTCAGCCTACGAGCAGTACTTC.

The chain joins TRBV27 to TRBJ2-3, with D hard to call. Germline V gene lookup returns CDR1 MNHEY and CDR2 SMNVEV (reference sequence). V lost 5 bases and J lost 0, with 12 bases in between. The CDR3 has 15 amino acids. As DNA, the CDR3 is TGTGCCAGCAGTCCGACTGATCCTAGCACAGATACGCAGTATTTT. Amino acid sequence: CASSPTDPSTDTQYF.

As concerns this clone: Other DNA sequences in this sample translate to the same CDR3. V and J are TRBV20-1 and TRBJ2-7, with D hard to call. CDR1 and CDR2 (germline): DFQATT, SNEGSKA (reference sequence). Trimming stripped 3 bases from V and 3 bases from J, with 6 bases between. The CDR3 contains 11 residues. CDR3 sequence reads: CSARVGYEQYF. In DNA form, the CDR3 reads TGCAGTGCTAGGGTAGGCTACGAGCAGTACTTC.

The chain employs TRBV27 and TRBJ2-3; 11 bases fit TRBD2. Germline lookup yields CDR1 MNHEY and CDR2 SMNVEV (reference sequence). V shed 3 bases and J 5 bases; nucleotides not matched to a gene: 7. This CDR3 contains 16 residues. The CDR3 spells CASSFGLAGGKDTQYF. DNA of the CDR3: TGTGCCAGCAGTTTTGGTCTAGCGGGAGGAAAAGATACGCAGTATTTT.

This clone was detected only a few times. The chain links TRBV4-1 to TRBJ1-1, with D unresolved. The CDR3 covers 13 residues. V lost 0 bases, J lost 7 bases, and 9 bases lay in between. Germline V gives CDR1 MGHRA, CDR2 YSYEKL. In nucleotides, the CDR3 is TGCGCCAGCAGCCAAGATAGGAGCCTTGAAGCTTTCTTT. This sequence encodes CASSQDRSLEAFF.

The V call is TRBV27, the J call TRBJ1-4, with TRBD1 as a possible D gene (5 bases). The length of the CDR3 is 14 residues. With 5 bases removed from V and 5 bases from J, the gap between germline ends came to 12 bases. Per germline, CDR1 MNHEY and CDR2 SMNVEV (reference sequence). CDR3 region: CASSGAALNEKLFF. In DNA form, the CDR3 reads TGTGCCAGCAGTGGGGCAGCCCTAAATGAAAAACTGTTTTTT.

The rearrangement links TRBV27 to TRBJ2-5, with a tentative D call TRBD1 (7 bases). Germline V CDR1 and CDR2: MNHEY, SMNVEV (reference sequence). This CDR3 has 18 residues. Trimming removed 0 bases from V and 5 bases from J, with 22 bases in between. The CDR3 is CASSLSRDPGGFFETQYF. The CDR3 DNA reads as TGTGCCAGCAGTTTATCGAGGGATCCAGGGGGGTTTTTTGAGACCCAGTACTTC.